Following are 25 T cell receptor beta chains from one sample sequenced in a study of blood T cells in healthy people across ages. A second PCR, run for roughly 6 to 11 cycles, used a sample-barcoded 5' primer plus a J-beta primer mix. TCRdb reprocessed the 5' RACE reads via MiXCR and lists one record per CDR3 protein. The sample holds over 700,000 distinct CDR3 sequences; 25% are singletons and the top ten take more than 8.5%. The same sample was also used in a study of T cells of mothers and their children.

Sequenced sample: blood. The receptors were sampled from a boy between 10 and 17 years old in good health.

This sequence joins TRBV6-5 and TRBJ1-2; tentative D call: TRBD1 (6 bases). This CDR3 region has 16 residues. The V end was cut by 2 bases, the J end by 4 bases, with 17 bases between. CDR1 and CDR2 from the germline V gene are MNHEY and SVGAGI. In nucleotides, the CDR3 is TGTGCCAGCAGTTACAAGAGGGGGGGTCGGGGCTATGGCTACACCTTC. Protein: CASSYKRGGRGYGYTF.

This clonotype was seen a few times. This rearrangement joins TRBV11-2 to TRBJ1-1; 7 bases map to TRBD1. This CDR3 has 15 residues. Germline values: CDR1 SGHAT, CDR2 FQNNGV. Losses at the gene ends were 4 bases for V and 0 bases for J; bases not matched to a gene: 5. In DNA, the CDR3 is TGTGCCAGCAGCTCACTAGACAGGGTGAACACTGAAGCTTTCTTT. It encodes CASSSLDRVNTEAFF.

CDR3 sequence (DNA): TGTGCCAGCAGCTTACTAGCGGCCAGCTCCTACAATGAGCAGTTCTTC. Its translation: CASSLLAASSYNEQFF. The chain employs TRBV7-9 and TRBJ2-1; 7 positions match TRBD2. The CDR3 has 16 amino acids. Germline V gene sequence: CDR1 SEHNR, CDR2 FQNEAQ (reference sequence). The V gene end was trimmed by 2 bases and the J gene end by 0 bases; junction bases not matched to a gene: 4.

This clonotype occurred a few times. This rearrangement joins TRBV12-3 or TRBV12-4 to TRBJ2-1, with D possibly being TRBD1 or TRBD2 (5 bases each). The CDR3 spans 12 residues. Trimming took off 6 bases at V and 9 bases at J, with 12 bases between the two ends. CDR3 DNA: TGTGCCAGCAGACCCTTGGGACGTGAGCAGTTCTTC. Protein product: CASRPLGREQFF.

This clonotype came up a few times. V and J are TRBV20-1 and TRBJ2-1, with TRBD2 as a possible D gene (7 bases). The end of the DNA fits TRBJ2-5 better, so the J call may be wrong. CDR3 size: 14 residues. Germline V gene sequence: CDR1 DFQATT, CDR2 SNEGSKA (reference sequence). CDR3 bases: TGCAGTGTCCCTCCAGGGGAGGGGTGGGAGACCCAGTACTTC. Translation: CSVPPGEGWETQYF.

This clonotype has just a few counts. V gene TRBV20-1 combines with J gene TRBJ2-1; TRBD1 agrees at 10 bases. The CDR3 has 15 amino acids. The J segment lost 8 bases and the V segment lost 2 bases, leaving 9 bases of the junction unmatched. Germline lookup yields CDR1 DFQATT and CDR2 SNEGSKA (reference sequence). CDR3 sequence (DNA): TGCAGTGCTAGATCAGGGGACAGGGGCCTTTATGAGCAGTTCTTC. Its translation: CSARSGDRGLYEQFF.

The chain joins TRBV15 to TRBJ2-3, with D perhaps TRBD1 (5 bases). The CDR3 extends over 17 amino acids. Germline assignment: CDR1 LNHNV and CDR2 YYDKDF (reference sequence). Trimming pared 0 bases from V and 1 base from J, leaving 14 bases between. Written as DNA, the CDR3 is TGTGCCACCAGCAGAGATTACGTGGAAGGGGGCACAGATACGCAGTATTTT. It codes for CATSRDYVEGGTDTQYF.

The chain's CDR3 is CASGLGGVGNIQYF. In DNA form, the CDR3 reads TGTGCTAGTGGTTTGGGGGGGGTAGGGAACATTCAGTACTTC. The J gene is TRBJ2-4, the V gene TRBV12-5, with D perhaps TRBD2 (6 bases). This CDR3 has 14 amino acids. V was clipped by 1 base and J by 7 bases, with 11 bases between them. Germline-derived CDR1 and CDR2 are LGHNT and FRNRAP.

For this clonotype: Likely a read error: the CDR3 ends without its conserved phenylalanine or tryptophan. V usage is TRBV4-2 and J usage is TRBJ1-2; D is unclear. Germline assignment: CDR1 LGHNA and CDR2 YNFKEQ. Trimming left V 1 base short and J 5 bases short, with 11 bases between. The CDR3 extends over 14 amino acids. The CDR3 loop is CASSQVRWEYGYTS. CDR3 bases: TGTGCCAGCAGCCAAGTACGCTGGGAGTATGGCTACACCTCC.

This clonotype was detected a few times. Here the CDR3 DNA reads TGTGCCAGCAGTGCGGACAGGGATGGAGGGACCCAGTACTTC. Translating it yields CASSADRDGGTQYF. V is TRBV6-2 or TRBV6-3 and J is TRBJ2-5, with 8 nucleotides matching TRBD1. CDR3 length: 14 amino acids. Germline-derived CDR1 and CDR2 are MNHEY and SVGEGT. With V trimmed by 5 bases and J by 7 bases, 9 bases remained unmatched.

This clonotype was detected only a few times. The junction departs from the called germline gene at one end, perhaps through a read error. The V and J genes are TRBV28 and TRBJ2-7; D might be TRBD1 or TRBD2, each matching 5 bases. There are 14 residues in the CDR3. Germline V gene data show CDR1 as MDHEN and CDR2 as SYDVKM. This CDR3 reads CACSFRGPPYEQYF. The CDR3, as DNA: TGTGCCTGCAGTTTTCGGGGACCCCCCTACGAGCAGTACTTC.

V is TRBV6-2 or TRBV6-3 and J is TRBJ2-3; tentative D call: TRBD2 (5 bases). With 7 bases removed from V and 6 bases from J, the gap between germline ends came to 11 bases. The CDR3 sequence is 12 residues long. CDR1 is MNHEY and CDR2 is SVGEGT in the germline V gene. The CDR3 nucleotides are TGTGCCAGCACCCACGGGGAGGATACGCAGTATTTT. As protein: CASTHGEDTQYF.

The chain uses TRBV7-7 and TRBJ2-5; 7 positions agree with TRBD2. Germline values: CDR1 SSHAT, CDR2 FNYEAQ (reference sequence). The CDR3 sequence is 11 residues long. CDR3: CATGGGETQYF. In DNA form, the CDR3 reads TGTGCTACGGGGGGAGGGGAGACCCAGTACTTC.

The V gene is TRBV6-6, the J gene TRBJ2-1, with D possibly TRBD1 on 6 matching bases. Trimming pared 8 bases from V and 5 bases from J, leaving 16 bases between. The CDR3 is 14 residues long. The germline V gene has CDR1 MNHNY and CDR2 SVGAGI (reference sequence). This CDR3 is CASWFEGENNEQFF. CDR3 nucleotides: TGTGCCAGCTGGTTTGAGGGGGAGAACAATGAGCAGTTCTTC.

The sample holds a few counts of this clonotype. The chain couples TRBV5-1 to TRBJ2-5; the D gene could be TRBD1 or TRBD2 (6 bases each). V was pared by 0 bases and J by 9 bases, with 12 bases between. Germline CDR1 is SGHRS and CDR2 is YFSETQ. There are 13 residues in the CDR3. The CDR3 DNA sequence: TGCGCCAGCAGCTTGGAGGAGGGGGGCCCCCAGTACTTC. This encodes CASSLEEGGPQYF.

This clonotype turned up a few times. The chain employs TRBV9 and TRBJ2-5; 14 nucleotides match TRBD2. Per germline, CDR1 SGDLS and CDR2 YYNGEE. Germline trimming cut 3 bases from V and 4 bases from J; bases unmatched to any gene: 5. The length of the CDR3 is 16 residues. The CDR3 sequence: CASSAGTSGGAETQYF. CDR3 in DNA: TGTGCCAGCAGCGCCGGGACTAGCGGGGGCGCAGAGACCCAGTACTTC.

The rearrangement joins TRBV11-2 to TRBJ2-5; either TRBD1 or TRBD2 may supply D (6 bases each). Germline-derived CDR1 and CDR2 are SGHAT and FQNNGV. The germline V and J ends were trimmed by 5 bases and 1 base, with 17 bases remaining between them. This CDR3 is 16 amino acids long. The CDR3 spells CASSNRGVSPQETQYF. In DNA form, the CDR3 reads TGTGCCAGCAGCAATAGGGGGGTTAGCCCCCAAGAGACCCAGTACTTC. Full variable domain (missing parts from reference TRBV11-2 and TRBJ2-5): EAGVAQSPRYKIIEKRQSVAFWCNPISGHATLYWYQQILGQGPKLLIQFQNNGVVDDSQLPKDRFSAERLKGVDSTLKIQPAKLEDSAVYLCASSNRGVSPQETQYFGPGTRLLVL.

This chain joins TRBV29-1 and TRBJ2-2; 8 bases map to TRBD1. The V gene end was trimmed by 3 bases and the J gene end by 1 base; junction bases not matched to a gene: 7. CDR1 and CDR2 (germline): SQVTM, ANQGSEA. This CDR3 region has 16 residues. The CDR3 protein is CSVEARGRGNTGELFF. Here the CDR3 DNA reads TGCAGCGTTGAGGCCAGGGGGCGCGGGAACACCGGGGAGCTGTTTTTT.

This chain connects TRBV9 to TRBJ2-1; TRBD2 aligns across 9 bases. Germline CDR1 reads SGDLS; CDR2 reads YYNGEE. The ends lost 2 bases at V and 8 bases at J; junction bases unmatched: 8. The CDR3 has 15 residues. DNA for the CDR3: TGTGCCAGCAGCGTCGAGCGGGAGGTGGTCCATGAGCAGTTCTTC. Amino acid sequence: CASSVEREVVHEQFF.

The chain employs TRBV4-3 and TRBJ2-5; D is unclear. This CDR3 is 13 amino acids long. CDR1 is LGHNA, CDR2 YSLEER, per germline. Trimming cost V 0 bases and J 5 bases, with 7 bases left between them. CDR3 sequence reads: CASSQDPAETQYF. CDR3 bases: TGCGCCAGCAGCCAAGATCCGGCGGAGACCCAGTACTTC.

The chain uses TRBV7-9 and TRBJ2-5, with D tentatively TRBD2 (6 bases). The J call may be wrong; the DNA end is better matched by TRBJ2-1. Germline V gene lookup returns CDR1 SEHNR and CDR2 FQNEAQ (reference sequence). The CDR3 has 13 amino acids. The CDR3 spells CAGGLALNNEQFF. CDR3 bases: TGTGCCGGGGGACTCGCCCTGAACAATGAGCAGTTCTTC.

The gene calls are TRBV28 and TRBJ2-7; D not resolved. Trimming pared 6 bases from V and 4 bases from J, leaving 13 bases between. The CDR3 spans 13 residues. Germline V gene sequence: CDR1 MDHEN, CDR2 SYDVKM. CDR3 in amino acids: CASRTLGLYEQYF. CDR3 sequence (DNA): TGTGCCAGCAGAACCCTGGGGTTATACGAGCAGTACTTC.

The V and J genes are TRBV7-2 and TRBJ2-5; D remains ambiguous. The CDR3 runs 14 residues. CDR1 is SGHTA and CDR2 is FQGNSA in the germline V gene. V was clipped by 5 bases and J by 2 bases, with 12 bases between them. CDR3 in DNA: TGTGCCAGCAGCCGGAGAGCATCTCAAGAGACCCAGTACTTC. Protein: CASSRRASQETQYF. Drawing the rest from reference TRBV7-2 and TRBJ2-5, the complete variable domain is GAGVSQSPSNKVTEKGKDVELRCDPISGHTALYWYRQSLGQGLEFLIYFQGNSAPDKSGLPSDRFSAERTGGSVSTLTIQRTQQEDSAVYLCASSRRASQETQYFGPGTRLLVL.

This clonotype was seen a handful of times. The chain couples TRBV28 to TRBJ2-7; 7 nucleotides line up with TRBD1. The junction had 4 bases not matched to a gene; V was cut back by 8 bases and J by 0 bases. The germline V gene encodes CDR1 MDHEN and CDR2 SYDVKM. This CDR3 contains 13 residues. The chain's CDR3 is CASFGDSSYEQYF. The DNA for the CDR3 is TGTGCCAGCTTTGGGGACAGCTCCTACGAGCAGTACTTC. Based on the CDR3 plus reference TRBV28 and TRBJ2-7, the full variable domain is DVKVTQSSRYLVKRTGEKVFLECVQDMDHENMFWYRQDPGLGLRLIYFSYDVKMKEKGDIPEGYSVSREKKERFSLILESASTNQTSMYLCASFGDSSYEQYFGPGTRLTVT.

This sequence joins TRBV6-5 and TRBJ2-7, with 7 bases lining up with TRBD1. The length of the CDR3 is 15 residues. The V gene end was trimmed by 6 bases and the J gene end by 1 base; junction bases not matched to a gene: 9. Germline CDR1 is MNHEY and CDR2 is SVGAGI. Here the CDR3 reads CASSWTGDFSYEQYF. Written as DNA, the CDR3 is TGTGCCAGCAGCTGGACAGGCGACTTTTCCTACGAGCAGTACTTC.